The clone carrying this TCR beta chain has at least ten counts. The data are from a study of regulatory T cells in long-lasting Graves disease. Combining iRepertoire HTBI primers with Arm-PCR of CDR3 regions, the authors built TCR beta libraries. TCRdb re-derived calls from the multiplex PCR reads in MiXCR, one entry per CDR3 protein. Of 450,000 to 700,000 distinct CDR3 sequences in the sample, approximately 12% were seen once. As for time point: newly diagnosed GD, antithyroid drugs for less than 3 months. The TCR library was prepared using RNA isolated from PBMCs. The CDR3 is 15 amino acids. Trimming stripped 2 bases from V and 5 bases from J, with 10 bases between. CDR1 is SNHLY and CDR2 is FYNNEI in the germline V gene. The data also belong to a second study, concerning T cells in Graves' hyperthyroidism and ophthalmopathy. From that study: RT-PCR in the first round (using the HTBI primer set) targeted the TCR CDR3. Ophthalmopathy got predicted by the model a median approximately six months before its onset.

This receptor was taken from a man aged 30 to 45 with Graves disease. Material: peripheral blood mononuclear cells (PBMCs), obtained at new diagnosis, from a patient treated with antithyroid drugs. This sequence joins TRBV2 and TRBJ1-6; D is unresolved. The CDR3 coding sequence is TGTGCCAGCAGTGAAAGCAGAGGCAATAATTCACCCCTCCACTTT. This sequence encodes CASSESRGNNSPLHF.